This TCR beta chain was sequenced in a study of blood T cell repertoires in COVID-19. TCRdb keeps only in-frame clones here, not all; method: immunoSEQ multiplex PCR. Among 100,000 to 120,000 clones, around 83% were seen once, and the ten largest hold approximately 15%. The V and J ends lost 0 bases and 1 base, in that order; junction bases with no gene match: 7. Germline-derived CDR1 and CDR2 are SGHRS and YFSETQ. This CDR3 is 17 amino acids long. The sequenced sample consisted of peripheral blood. V gene TRBV5-1 combines with J gene TRBJ1-1; 9 nucleotides match TRBD1. The origin of this receptor is an elderly woman with acute or convalescent COVID-19. The CDR3 DNA reads as TGCGCCAGCAGCTTGGGGGACAGGGCAGGAGGGAACACTGAAGCTTTCTTT. Translating it yields CASSLGDRAGGNTEAFF.